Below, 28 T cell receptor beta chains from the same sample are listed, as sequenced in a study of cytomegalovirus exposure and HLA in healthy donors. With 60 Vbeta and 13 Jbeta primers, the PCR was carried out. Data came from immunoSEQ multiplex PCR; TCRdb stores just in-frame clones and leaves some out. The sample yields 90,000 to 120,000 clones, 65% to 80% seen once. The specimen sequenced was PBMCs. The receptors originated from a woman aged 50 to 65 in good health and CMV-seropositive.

CDR3 in DNA: TGCGCCAGCAGCCTGGGTAGGGGGGGGAACACCGGGGAGCTGTTTTTT. Encoded protein: CASSLGRGGNTGELFF. The gene calls are TRBV4-1 and TRBJ2-2; the D gene is possibly TRBD2 (7 bases). Trimming cost V 4 bases and J 1 base, with 13 bases left between them. Germline CDR1 is MGHRA and CDR2 is YSYEKL. The CDR3 runs 16 residues.

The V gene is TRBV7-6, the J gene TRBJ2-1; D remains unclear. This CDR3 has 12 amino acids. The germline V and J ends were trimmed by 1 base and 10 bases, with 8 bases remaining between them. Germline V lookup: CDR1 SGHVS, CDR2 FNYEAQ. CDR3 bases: TGTGCCAGCAGCTTAGTACGGGTCGAGCAGTTCTTC. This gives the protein CASSLVRVEQFF.

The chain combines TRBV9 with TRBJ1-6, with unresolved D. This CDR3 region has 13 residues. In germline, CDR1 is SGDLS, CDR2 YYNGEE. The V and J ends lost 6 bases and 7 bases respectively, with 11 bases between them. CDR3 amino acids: CASKREKNSPLHF. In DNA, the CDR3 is TGTGCCAGCAAACGGGAAAAAAATTCACCCCTCCACTTT.

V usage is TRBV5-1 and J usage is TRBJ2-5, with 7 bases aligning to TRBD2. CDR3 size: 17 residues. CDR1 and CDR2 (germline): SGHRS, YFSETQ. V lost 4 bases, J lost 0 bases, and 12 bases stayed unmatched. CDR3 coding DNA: TGCGCCAGCAGCCACACCAGCGGGGAGGGGTACCAAGAGACCCAGTACTTC. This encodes CASSHTSGEGYQETQYF.

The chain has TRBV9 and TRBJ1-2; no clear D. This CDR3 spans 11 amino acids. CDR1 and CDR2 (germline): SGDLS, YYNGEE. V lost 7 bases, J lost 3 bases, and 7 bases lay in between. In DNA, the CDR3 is TGTGCCAGCCTAGGATACTATGGCTACACCTTC. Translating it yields CASLGYYGYTF.

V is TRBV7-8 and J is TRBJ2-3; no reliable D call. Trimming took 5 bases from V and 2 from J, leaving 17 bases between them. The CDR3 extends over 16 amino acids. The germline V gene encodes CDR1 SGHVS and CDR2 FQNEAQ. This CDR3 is CASSRRLSASTDTQYF. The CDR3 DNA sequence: TGTGCCAGCAGCCGTCGGCTGAGCGCCTCCACAGATACGCAGTATTTT.

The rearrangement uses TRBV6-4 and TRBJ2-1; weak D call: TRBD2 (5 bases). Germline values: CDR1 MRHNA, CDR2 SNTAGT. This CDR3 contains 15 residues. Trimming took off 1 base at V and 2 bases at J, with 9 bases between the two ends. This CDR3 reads CASSDFAGAYNEQFF. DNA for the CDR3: TGTGCCAGCAGTGACTTTGCGGGTGCCTACAATGAGCAGTTCTTC.

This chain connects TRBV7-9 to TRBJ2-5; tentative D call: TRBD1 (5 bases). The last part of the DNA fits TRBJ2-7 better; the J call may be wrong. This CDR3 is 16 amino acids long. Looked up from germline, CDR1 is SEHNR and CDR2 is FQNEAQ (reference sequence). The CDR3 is CASSPSPAQGSYEQYF. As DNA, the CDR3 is TGTGCCAGCAGCCCCTCCCCCGCCCAGGGATCCTACGAGCAGTACTTC.

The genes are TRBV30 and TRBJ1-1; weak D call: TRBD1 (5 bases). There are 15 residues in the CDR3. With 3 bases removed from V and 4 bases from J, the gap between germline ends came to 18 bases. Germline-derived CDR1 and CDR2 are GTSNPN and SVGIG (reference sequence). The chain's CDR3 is CAWRWGGWGGTEAFF. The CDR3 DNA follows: TGTGCCTGGAGGTGGGGAGGGTGGGGGGGCACTGAAGCTTTCTTT.

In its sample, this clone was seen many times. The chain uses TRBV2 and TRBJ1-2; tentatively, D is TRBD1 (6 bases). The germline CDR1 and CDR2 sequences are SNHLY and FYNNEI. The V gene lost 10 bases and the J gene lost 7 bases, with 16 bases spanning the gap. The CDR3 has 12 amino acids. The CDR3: CATEGVDSGYTF. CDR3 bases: TGTGCCACCGAGGGGGTCGACTCTGGCTACACCTTC.

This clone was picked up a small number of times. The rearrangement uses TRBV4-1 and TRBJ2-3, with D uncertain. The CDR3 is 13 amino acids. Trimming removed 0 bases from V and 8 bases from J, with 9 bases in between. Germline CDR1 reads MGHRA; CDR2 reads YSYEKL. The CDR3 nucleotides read TGCGCCAGCAGCCAAGATAAAACGGGTACGCAGTATTTT. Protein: CASSQDKTGTQYF.

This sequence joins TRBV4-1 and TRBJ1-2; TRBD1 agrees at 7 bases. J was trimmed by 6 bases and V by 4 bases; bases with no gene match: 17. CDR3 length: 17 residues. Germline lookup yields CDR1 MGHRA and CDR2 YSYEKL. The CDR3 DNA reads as TGCGCCAGCAGCCTCCGCGTCTCGACAGGGACAACGGATGGCTACACCTTC. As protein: CASSLRVSTGTTDGYTF.

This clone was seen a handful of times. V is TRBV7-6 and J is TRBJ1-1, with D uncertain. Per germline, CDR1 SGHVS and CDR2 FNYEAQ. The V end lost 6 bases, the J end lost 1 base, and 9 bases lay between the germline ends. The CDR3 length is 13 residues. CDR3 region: CASRFGRNTEAFF. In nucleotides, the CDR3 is TGTGCCAGCAGATTCGGGAGGAACACTGAAGCTTTCTTT.

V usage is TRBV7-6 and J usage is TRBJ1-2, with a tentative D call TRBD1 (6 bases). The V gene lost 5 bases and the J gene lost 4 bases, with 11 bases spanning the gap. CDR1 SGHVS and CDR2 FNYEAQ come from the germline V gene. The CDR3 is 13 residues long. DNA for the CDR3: TGTGCCAGCAGCCCCACAGGGTTCTATGGCTACACCTTC. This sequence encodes CASSPTGFYGYTF.

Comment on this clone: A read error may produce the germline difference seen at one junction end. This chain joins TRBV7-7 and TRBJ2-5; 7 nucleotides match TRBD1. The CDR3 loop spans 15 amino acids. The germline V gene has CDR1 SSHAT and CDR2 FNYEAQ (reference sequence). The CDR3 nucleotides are TGTGCTAGCAGCAGAAGACAGGGTAGTCGAGAGACCCAGTACTTC. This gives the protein CASSRRQGSRETQYF.

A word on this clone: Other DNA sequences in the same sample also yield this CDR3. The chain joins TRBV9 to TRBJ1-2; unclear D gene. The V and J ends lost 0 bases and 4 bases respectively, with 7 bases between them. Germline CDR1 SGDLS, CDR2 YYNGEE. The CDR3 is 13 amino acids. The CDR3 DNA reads TGTGCCAGCAGCGTAGACAGATTCTATGGCTACACCTTC. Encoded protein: CASSVDRFYGYTF.

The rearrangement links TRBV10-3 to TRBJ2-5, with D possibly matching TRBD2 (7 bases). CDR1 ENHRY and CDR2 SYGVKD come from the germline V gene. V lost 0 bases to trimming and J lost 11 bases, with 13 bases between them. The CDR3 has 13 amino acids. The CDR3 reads CAISESGGREQYF. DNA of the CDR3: TGTGCCATCAGTGAGTCCGGGGGGCGGGAGCAGTACTTC.

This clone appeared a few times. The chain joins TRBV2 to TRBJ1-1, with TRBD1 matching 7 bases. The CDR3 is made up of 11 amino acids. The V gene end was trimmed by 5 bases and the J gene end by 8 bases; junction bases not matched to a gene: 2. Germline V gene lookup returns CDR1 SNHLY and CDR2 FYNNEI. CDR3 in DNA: TGTGCCAGCAGTATACAGGGGGAAGCTTTCTTT. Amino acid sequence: CASSIQGEAFF.

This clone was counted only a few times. CDR3 nucleotide sequence: TGTGCCAGTAGTATCAAGGGACAGGGAGATTCTGAAGCTTTCTTT. This encodes CASSIKGQGDSEAFF. The gene calls are TRBV19 and TRBJ1-1; 9 nucleotides align to TRBD1. CDR1 is LNHDA and CDR2 is SQIVND in the germline V gene (reference sequence). This CDR3 has 15 residues. Trimming at V came to 3 bases and at J to 6 bases, leaving 8 bases not matched to a gene.

The CDR3 region is CASSFNIQGGNSPLHF. CDR3 bases: TGTGCCAGCAGCTTCAATATCCAGGGAGGTAATTCACCCCTCCACTTT. This chain uses TRBV5-4 with TRBJ1-6; TRBD1 is a possible D gene (5 bases). Germline V gene lookup returns CDR1 SGHNT and CDR2 YYREEE (reference sequence). The CDR3 loop spans 16 amino acids. V lost 2 bases, J lost 6 bases, and 15 bases lay in between.

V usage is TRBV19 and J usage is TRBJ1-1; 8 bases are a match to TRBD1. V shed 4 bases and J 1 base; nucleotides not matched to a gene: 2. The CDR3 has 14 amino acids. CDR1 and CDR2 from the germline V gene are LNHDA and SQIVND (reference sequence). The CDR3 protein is CASSRQGANTEAFF. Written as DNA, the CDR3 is TGTGCCAGTAGTAGGCAGGGGGCGAACACTGAAGCTTTCTTT. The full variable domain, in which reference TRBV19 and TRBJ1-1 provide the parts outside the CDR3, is DGGITQSPKYLFRKEGQNVTLSCEQNLNHDAMYWYRQDPGQGLRLIYYSQIVNDFQKGDIAEGYSVSREKKESFPLTVTSAQKNPTAFYLCASSRQGANTEAFFGQGTRLTVV.

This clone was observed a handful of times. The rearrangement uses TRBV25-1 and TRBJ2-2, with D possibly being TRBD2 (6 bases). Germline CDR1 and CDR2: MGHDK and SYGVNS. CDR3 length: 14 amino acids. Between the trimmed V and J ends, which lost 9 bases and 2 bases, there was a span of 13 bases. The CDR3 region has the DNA TGTGCCAGTAGGAGGGGTTCAAACACCGGGGAGCTGTTTTTT. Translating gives CASRRGSNTGELFF.

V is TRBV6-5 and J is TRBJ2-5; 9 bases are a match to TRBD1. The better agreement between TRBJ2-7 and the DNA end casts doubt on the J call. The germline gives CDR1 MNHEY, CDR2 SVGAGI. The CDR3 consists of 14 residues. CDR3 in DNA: TGTGCCAGCAGGGACAGGGGTAGATCCTACGAGCAGTACTTC. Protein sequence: CASRDRGRSYEQYF.

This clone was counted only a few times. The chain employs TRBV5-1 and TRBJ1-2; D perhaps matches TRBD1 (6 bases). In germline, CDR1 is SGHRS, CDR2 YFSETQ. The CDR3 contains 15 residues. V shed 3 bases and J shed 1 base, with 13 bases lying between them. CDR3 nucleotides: TGCGCCAGCAGCTCCTCGACAGGACATAACTATGGCTACACCTTC. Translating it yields CASSSSTGHNYGYTF.

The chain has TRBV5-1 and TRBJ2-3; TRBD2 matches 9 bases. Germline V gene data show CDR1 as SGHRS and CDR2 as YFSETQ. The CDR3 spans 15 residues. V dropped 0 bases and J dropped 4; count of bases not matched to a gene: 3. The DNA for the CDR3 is TGCGCCAGCAGCTTGGGGCTAGCGGGACCAGATACGCAGTATTTT. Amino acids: CASSLGLAGPDTQYF.

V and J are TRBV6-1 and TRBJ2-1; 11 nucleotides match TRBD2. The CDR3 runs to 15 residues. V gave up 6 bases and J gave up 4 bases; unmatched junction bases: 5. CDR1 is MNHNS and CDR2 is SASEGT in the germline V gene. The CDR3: CASRVAGGGYNEQFF. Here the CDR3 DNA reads TGTGCCAGCAGGGTAGCGGGAGGGGGGTACAATGAGCAGTTCTTC.

The CDR3 loop reads CASSVSPSGSSYNEQFF. The CDR3 DNA reads as TGTGCCAGCAGCGTCTCCCCGAGCGGGAGCTCCTACAATGAGCAGTTCTTC. V and J are TRBV9 and TRBJ2-1; the match to TRBD2 covers 8 bases. With 2 bases clipped from V and 0 bases from J, the junction kept 7 bases outside the gene matches. In germline, CDR1 is SGDLS, CDR2 YYNGEE. CDR3 size: 17 residues.

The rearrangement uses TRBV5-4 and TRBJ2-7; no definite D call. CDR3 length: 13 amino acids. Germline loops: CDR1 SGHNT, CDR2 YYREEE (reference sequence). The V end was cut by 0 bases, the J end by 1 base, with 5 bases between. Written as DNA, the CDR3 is TGTGCCAGCAGCTTGGCAGTGTCCTACGAGCAGTACTTC. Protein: CASSLAVSYEQYF.